The T cell receptor (beta chain) described here comes from a study of Ad26.COV2.S vaccination and SARS-CoV-2 variants. Study in general: Participants got Ad26.COV2.S intramuscularly, once or twice 56 days apart. Overall study findings and caveats: Marked by substantial breadth, spike-specific CD8+ and CD4+ T cell responses were reportedly seen after vaccination. Vaccinees and placebo recipients showed similar non-spike TCR breadth.

Using immunoSEQ multiplex PCR, the repertoire was profiled, and TCRdb retains in-frame clones only, with some absent. The sample holds a few hundred thousand clones, 83% seen once. For this clone: What it binds is not known.

The sample's treatment: around 19 received Ad26.COV2.S at low or high dose, single or two shots; a few received placebo; per-sample allocation not given. It was on day 63 after the first vaccine or placebo injection that samples were taken. Germline V gives CDR1 LGHDT, CDR2 YNNKEL (reference sequence). The CDR3 covers 12 residues. V was clipped by 1 base and J by 10 bases, with 10 bases between them. Sequenced material: peripheral blood, taken in a trial of Ad26.COV2.S vaccine versus placebo. The chain couples TRBV3-1 (or the pseudogene TRBV3-2) to TRBJ1-1; D is undetermined. This TCR was sampled from a person aged 18-65 years who received the Ad26.COV2.S COVID-19 vaccine or a placebo. This chain's CDR3 is CASSQAMTRAFF. The CDR3, as DNA: TGTGCCAGCAGCCAAGCTATGACTCGAGCTTTCTTT.